A single sample is the source of the 23 T cell receptor beta chains below, sequenced in a study of metastatic and nonmetastatic thyroid tumors. Every patient underwent thyroid surgery untreated. TCRdb re-called the PCR reads through MiXCR. Of a few thousand clones in the sample, less than 40% were seen once. Source material: adjacent normal tissue. The receptors stem from a female donor with papillary thyroid cancer or a benign thyroid nodule (not recorded which). Some clones in this sample may be carry-over from other donors' samples.

V and J are TRBV6-1 and TRBJ2-2, with 8 bases fitting TRBD1. Germline CDR1 reads MNHNS; CDR2 reads SASEGT. The V and J ends lost 3 bases and 6 bases, in that order; junction bases with no gene match: 6. The CDR3 contains 15 residues. CDR3 in amino acids: CASSEGQARAGELFF. Written as DNA, the CDR3 is TGTGCCAGCAGTGAGGGACAGGCTCGAGCCGGGGAGCTGTTTTTT.

The chain is built from TRBV11-1 and TRBJ1-1; D is possibly TRBD1 (6 bases). The CDR3 consists of 16 residues. CDR1 SGHAT and CDR2 FQDESV come from the germline V gene (reference sequence). V gave up 6 bases and J gave up 4 bases, with 21 bases separating them. CDR3 protein: CASRRPGGLGGTEAFF. The CDR3 DNA reads TGTGCCAGCAGACGTCCCGGGGGGCTGGGGGGCACTGAAGCTTTCTTT.

There are a few counts of this clone. The chain carries TRBV27 and TRBJ2-7, with D possibly TRBD1 on 5 matching bases. Trimming removed 1 base from V and 0 bases from J, with 7 bases in between. From germline, CDR1 is MNHEY and CDR2 SMNVEV (reference sequence). The CDR3 has 14 residues. The CDR3 sequence is CASSLLGPSYEQYF. The CDR3 DNA is TGTGCCAGCAGTTTATTGGGGCCCTCCTACGAGCAGTACTTC.

This clone was observed a handful of times. The chain recombines TRBV12-3 or TRBV12-4 with TRBJ2-7; 7 nucleotides align to TRBD1. V lost 7 bases to trimming and J lost 2 bases; unmatched junction nucleotides: 14. The CDR3 sequence is 16 residues long. DNA of the CDR3: TGTGCCAGCACCTCGACCACAGGGGACCCAACCTACGAGCAGTACTTC. Its protein product is CASTSTTGDPTYEQYF.

The rearrangement joins TRBV28 to TRBJ1-1, with 7 bases fitting TRBD1. The V segment lost 4 bases and the J segment 7 bases; nucleotides outside the gene matches: 12. Germline CDR1 reads MDHEN; CDR2 reads SYDVKM. This CDR3 region has 15 residues. CDR3 amino acids: CASSSPALRQGEAFF. Here the CDR3 DNA reads TGTGCCAGCAGTTCCCCGGCTCTGAGACAGGGTGAAGCTTTCTTT.

This clone ranks as large. The chain carries TRBV7-9 and TRBJ2-7; no definite D call. In germline, CDR1 is SEHNR, CDR2 FQNEAQ (reference sequence). The ends were cut back, 8 bases at V and 4 bases at J, with 15 bases in the middle. The length of the CDR3 is 13 residues. CDR3 amino acids: CASAPRDRYEQYF. The CDR3 DNA reads as TGTGCCAGCGCTCCTCGAGACCGGTACGAGCAGTACTTC. Based on the CDR3 plus reference TRBV7-9 and TRBJ2-7, the full variable domain is DTGVSQNPRHKITKRGQNVTFRCDPISEHNRLYWYRQTLGQGPEFLTYFQNEAQLEKSRLLSDRFSAERPKGSFSTLEIQRTEQGDSAMYLCASAPRDRYEQYFGPGTRLTVT.

By sample fraction, this clone is large (0.1 to 1%). The genes are TRBV19 and TRBJ1-6; TRBD1 aligns across 8 bases. Germline V lookup: CDR1 LNHDA, CDR2 SQIVND (reference sequence). This CDR3 contains 14 residues. V lost 5 bases to trimming and J lost 7 bases; unmatched junction nucleotides: 4. The CDR3 coding sequence is TGTGCCAGTAGTGTTGACAGGGGCAATTCACCCCTCCACTTT. This translates into CASSVDRGNSPLHF.

This clone has more than one count but fewer than ten. The J gene is TRBJ1-3, the V gene TRBV6-2 or TRBV6-3; tentative D call: TRBD1 (5 bases). This CDR3 contains 13 residues. V lost 7 bases and J 4 bases, leaving 11 bases between the germline ends. The germline V gene has CDR1 MNHEY and CDR2 SVGEGT. CDR3 region: CASIRVAGNTIYF. The DNA of the CDR3 is TGTGCCAGCATCAGGGTCGCAGGAAACACCATATATTTT.

The chain carries TRBV12-3 or TRBV12-4 and TRBJ1-2; 7 bases map to TRBD1. The CDR3 totals 15 residues. The J segment lost 1 base and the V segment lost 10 bases, leaving 12 bases of the junction unmatched. The CDR3 loop is CATTEGQPGNYGYTF. The CDR3 DNA sequence: TGTGCCACTACCGAGGGACAGCCTGGTAACTATGGCTACACCTTC.

This rearrangement joins TRBV6-2 or TRBV6-3 to TRBJ1-1; 8 bases agree with TRBD1. Germline loops: CDR1 MNHEY, CDR2 SVGEGT. CDR3 length: 14 residues. With 8 bases clipped from V and 4 bases from J, the junction kept 9 bases outside the gene matches. For the CDR3, the DNA is TGTGCCAGCCACAGGGGGTTCGGTGGCACTGAAGCTTTCTTT. Translated: CASHRGFGGTEAFF.

The V and J genes are TRBV6-2 or TRBV6-3 and TRBJ2-7, with unresolved D. Germline CDR1 and CDR2: MNHEY and SVGEGT. This CDR3 has 15 residues. V lost 0 bases, J lost 4 bases, and 13 bases lay in between. CDR3 loop: CASSYSAVTRYEQYF. The CDR3 bases are TGTGCCAGCAGTTACTCGGCCGTAACCAGATACGAGCAGTACTTC.

The chain couples TRBV15 to TRBJ1-2, with TRBD1 identical over 11 bases. This CDR3 contains 18 residues. V lost 0 bases to trimming and J lost 0 bases; unmatched junction nucleotides: 6. Germline V gene lookup returns CDR1 LNHNV and CDR2 YYDKDF (reference sequence). The CDR3 spells CATSRDRGQGDPNYGYTF. CDR3 nucleotide sequence: TGTGCCACCAGCAGAGATAGGGGACAGGGGGATCCTAACTATGGCTACACCTTC.

In its sample, this clone was seen a few times. One junction end disagrees with the germline gene, perhaps due to a read error. The V gene is TRBV24-1, the J gene TRBJ2-1; the D gene is possibly TRBD2 (6 bases). Germline values: CDR1 KGHDR, CDR2 SFDVKD. The CDR3 extends over 16 amino acids. Here the CDR3 reads CATSDQTRGIRNEQLF. The CDR3 DNA reads as TGTGCCACCAGTGACCAGACTAGAGGAATTCGCAATGAGCAGCTCTTC.

This clone was counted between two and nine times. V gene TRBV20-1 combines with J gene TRBJ1-4; the D gene is possibly TRBD1 (5 bases). The length of the CDR3 is 14 residues. CDR1 and CDR2 (germline): DFQATT, SNEGSKA (reference sequence). V shed 2 bases and J shed 0 bases, with 7 bases lying between them. CDR3 nucleotides: TGCAGTGCTAGACAGACAGCAACTAATGAAAAACTGTTTTTT. Its translation is CSARQTATNEKLFF.

This clone was counted only a few times. CDR3 coding DNA: TGTGCCAGCGGGGGCAGACAGGGACGCTACGAGCAGTACTTC. Amino acid sequence: CASGGRQGRYEQYF. V is TRBV2 and J is TRBJ2-7, with 7 bases that match TRBD1. J was trimmed by 3 bases and V by 8 bases; bases with no gene match: 10. Looked up from germline, CDR1 is SNHLY and CDR2 is FYNNEI. The CDR3 sequence is 14 residues long.

A note on this clone: The CDR3 does not end in the conserved phenylalanine or tryptophan, so this is likely a read error. This sequence joins TRBV11-2 and TRBJ1-1; no clear D. CDR3 length: 16 residues. CDR1 is SGHAT, CDR2 FQNNGV, per germline. The V and J ends lost 4 bases and 7 bases respectively, with 22 bases between them. CDR3 residues: CASSSSTSASPYEAFL. CDR3 nucleotides: TGTGCCAGCAGCTCCTCAACCTCTGCGAGTCCCTATGAAGCTTTCCTT.

This chain connects TRBV11-2 to TRBJ1-2; D might be TRBD1 (5 bases). Germline CDR1 and CDR2: SGHAT and FQNNGV. The CDR3 spans 16 residues. V was pared by 2 bases and J by 2 bases, with 15 bases between. CDR3 DNA: TGTGCCAGCAGCTTAAATGCGGGGGATGGCAACTATGGCTACACCTTC. This encodes CASSLNAGDGNYGYTF.

The table lists this clone with a few counts. The chain links TRBV20-1 to TRBJ2-6, with D unresolved. The germline gives CDR1 DFQATT, CDR2 SNEGSKA (reference sequence). The CDR3 covers 14 residues. V lost 4 bases and J 2 bases, leaving 9 bases between the germline ends. This CDR3 is CSANPWAGANVLTF. The CDR3 DNA reads TGCAGTGCTAACCCTTGGGCTGGGGCCAACGTCCTGACTTTC.

The J gene is TRBJ2-1, the V gene TRBV7-2, with 16 bases lining up with TRBD2. The CDR3 covers 19 residues. The junction had 14 bases not matched to a gene; V was cut back by 5 bases and J by 7 bases. From germline, CDR1 is SGHTA and CDR2 FQGNSA. CDR3 nucleotides: TGTGCCAGCAGCGCCTCCGTGGGACTAGCGGGAGGGCCTAAAAATGAGCAGTTCTTC. It yields the protein CASSASVGLAGGPKNEQFF.

This clone has only a few counts. The chain joins TRBV2 to TRBJ2-2, with TRBD2 matching over 8 bases. V gave up 5 bases and J gave up 1 base; unmatched junction bases: 3. CDR1 and CDR2 from the germline V gene are SNHLY and FYNNEI. The CDR3 runs 15 residues. The DNA for the CDR3 is TGTGCCAGCAGTACGGGACTAGAGAACACCGGGGAGCTGTTTTTT. This codes for CASSTGLENTGELFF.

The chain is built from TRBV13 and TRBJ1-1; D not certain. The CDR3 contains 13 residues. V lost 4 bases and J 4 bases, leaving 10 bases between the germline ends. Germline CDR1 PRHDT, CDR2 FYEKMQ (reference sequence). In DNA, the CDR3 is TGTGCCAGCAGCTGGATCGAAACCACTGAAGCTTTCTTT. Translation: CASSWIETTEAFF.

V and J are TRBV20-1 and TRBJ2-5; TRBD1 matches at 10 bases. The germline V gene has CDR1 DFQATT and CDR2 SNEGSKA (reference sequence). There are 16 residues in the CDR3. V lost 0 bases and J lost 5; bases outside the gene matches: 9. CDR3 region: CSARDSKRDRGETQYF. CDR3 sequence (DNA): TGCAGTGCTAGAGATAGTAAACGGGACAGGGGCGAGACCCAGTACTTC.

This sequence joins TRBV24-1 and TRBJ2-1; D may be TRBD2 (6 bases). Germline CDR1 and CDR2: KGHDR and SFDVKD. The V end was cut by 4 bases, the J end by 6 bases, with 18 bases between. This CDR3 region has 16 residues. The CDR3 nucleotides read TGTGCCACCAGTGACCAGACTAGAGGAATTCGCAATGAGCAGTTCTTC. The encoded protein is CATSDQTRGIRNEQFF.